This record concerns one T cell receptor (beta chain) sequence. Its antigen is currently unknown. Regarding time point: patch test 2, 6 weeks after DPC sensitization. Treatment noted: therapeutic diphenylcyclopropenone sensitization with weekly scalp DPC. The sample originates from a study of human T cells and chemical hapten exposure. Study-level background: Each week of the roughly 25-week study, patients had diphenylcyclopropenone applied to the scalp.

Whole-study findings and limits: Counts of expanded TCRs at PT1 were positively correlated with patch test score.

TCRdb processed the RACE reads anew with MiXCR; each CDR3 protein has one entry. This table has roughly 140,000 distinct CDR3 sequences, about 12% appearing once. This clonotype originated in a woman between 45 and 60 years old with alopecia areata. Some clones in this sample may be carry-over from other donors' samples. Source: whole blood, taken in connection with sensitization to the hapten diphenylcyclopropenone (DPC).

In DNA, the CDR3 is TGTGCCAGCAGCTTATCATTTGCACAGGGAAGCTACGAGCAGTACTTC. Its translation is CASSLSFAQGSYEQYF. The chain has TRBV7-2 and TRBJ2-7, with D possibly being TRBD1 (6 bases). V dropped 2 bases and J dropped 3 bases, with 17 bases sitting between them. This CDR3 contains 16 residues. Per the germline V gene, CDR1 is SGHTA and CDR2 is FQGNSA.